This T cell receptor (beta chain) was sequenced during a study of Ad26.COV2.S vaccination and SARS-CoV-2 variants. Germline V gene sequence: CDR1 MNHEY, CDR2 SMNVEV (reference sequence). V shed 2 bases and J shed 3 bases, with 17 bases lying between them. This CDR3 has 16 residues. Only in-frame clones appear in the TCRdb table, and some are missing; sequencing was by immunoSEQ multiplex PCR. Of around 450,000 clones in the sample, 80% to 90% were seen once. In this sample, this clone turned up a few times. Regarding treatment: about 20 received Ad26.COV2.S at low or high dose, single or two shots; about 5 received placebo; per-sample allocation not given. Following the first vaccine or placebo injection, samples were taken on day 63.

This TCR was recovered from a person between 18 and 60 years old who received the Ad26.COV2.S COVID-19 vaccine or a placebo. The chain is built from TRBV27 and TRBJ2-7; D gene ambiguous. The input for sequencing was peripheral blood, taken in a trial of Ad26.COV2.S vaccine versus placebo. CDR3: CASSLSKSSAVYEQYF. CDR3 nucleotide sequence: TGTGCCAGCAGTTTAAGTAAATCTTCGGCGGTCTACGAGCAGTACTTC.